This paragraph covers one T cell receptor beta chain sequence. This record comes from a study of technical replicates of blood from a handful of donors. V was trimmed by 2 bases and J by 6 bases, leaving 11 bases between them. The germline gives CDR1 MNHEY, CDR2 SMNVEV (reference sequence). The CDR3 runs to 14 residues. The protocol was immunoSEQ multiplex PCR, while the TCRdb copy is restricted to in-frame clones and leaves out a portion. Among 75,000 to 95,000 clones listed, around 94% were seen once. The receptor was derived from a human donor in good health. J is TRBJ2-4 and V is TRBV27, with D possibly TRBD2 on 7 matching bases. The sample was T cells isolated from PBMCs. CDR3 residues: CASSLEGGRNIQYF. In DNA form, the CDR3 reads TGTGCCAGCAGTTTAGAGGGGGGGAGAAACATTCAGTACTTC.